This T cell receptor beta chain was recovered during a study of cytomegalovirus exposure and HLA in healthy donors. Study-wide results and limits: Some public TCRs appeared in many individuals, while most sequences were rare.

Measured with immunoSEQ multiplex PCR; TCRdb has only the in-frame clones, and not every one. This sample has 65,000 to 95,000 clones; 93% occur once, and the top ten carry about 3.8%. This clone was counted only a few times. Antigen specificity is unknown. V was pared by 1 base and J by 3 bases, with 9 bases between. CDR3 length equals 15 residues. Germline V CDR1 and CDR2: SGHAT, FQDESV (reference sequence). This chain connects TRBV11-1 to TRBJ2-2, with D perhaps matching TRBD2 (6 bases). This TCR was recovered from a woman aged 25 to 39 in good health and CMV-seronegative. The sample comprised PBMCs. The CDR3 coding sequence is TGTGCCAGCAGCTTAGTAGCGGCCGACACCGGGGAGCTGTTTTTT. This translates into CASSLVAADTGELFF. The full variable domain, rest sourced from reference TRBV11-1 and TRBJ2-2, is EAEVAQSPRYKITEKSQAVAFWCDPISGHATLYWYRQILGQGPELLVQFQDESVVDDSQLPKDRFSAERLKGVDSTLKIQPAELGDSAMYLCASSLVAADTGELFFGEGSRLTVL.